This T cell receptor (beta chain) stems from a study of blood T cells in healthy people across ages (dated by TCRdb to between 2015 and 2017). Looking at the study overall: In model experiments, roughly one uniquely barcoded TCR beta cDNA molecule per two T cells was captured by template switching. Using deep sequencing normalized with unique cDNA molecular identifiers, the study measured how TCR beta repertoire diversity changes with age. Donors were grouped into four age groups: young (average about 15 years), middle-aged (approximately 41), aged (around 56) and long-lived (around 80). Donors of different ages were randomly distributed across sequencing lanes to avoid experimental bias. Two additional independent replicas of 1 million unique cDNA reads from the same blood draw were analyzed for two donors (one aged 18 to 30 and one aged 80 or older). The paper's findings and limits, for the study overall: A strong correlation was found between observed TCR beta diversity and the percentage of naive T cells measured by flow cytometry. Compared with the aged group, the long-lived group had more naive CD4+ T cells, fewer expanded clones and increased TCR diversity, suggesting age selection. Estimates of total diversity based on one million sequenced T cells were regarded as lower bounds and as underestimates. Since profiling was done on bulk unsorted PBMCs, naive and antigen-experienced compartments could not be conclusively compared. Donor CMV infection status was unknown, potentially confounding age-related changes in expanded clonotypes. As age increased, observed TCR beta diversity per million T cells dropped in a roughly linear way, and a significant reduction was already evident by age around 41.

The roughly 39 donors, aged 6 to 90 years, were systemically healthy Caucasian individuals from Russia. Ten milliliters of peripheral blood were drawn from each donor into EDTA-treated Vacutainer tubes. Ficoll-Paque density-gradient centrifugation was used to isolate PBMCs, with at least 6.5 million per sample. Total RNA, at least 5 micrograms per sample, was extracted from PBMCs with Trizol reagent. For every donor, an aliquot of PBMCs went through flow cytometry to measure the percentages of naive CD45RAhigh/CD27high T cells. Preparation of the library involved 5' RACE. The sequencer listed for this sample is Illumina HiSeq 2500. The second PCR ran for roughly 6 to 11 cycles and used a J-beta primer mix along with a sample-barcoded 5' primer. A unique molecular identifier was introduced onto each TCR beta cDNA molecule by a template-switch 5' adaptor carrying 12 random nucleotides. At least 3 million CDR3-containing paired-end reads were obtained from each sample. First-strand cDNA was synthesized from all RNA with the Mint cDNA synthesis kit, primed by a TRBC-specific oligonucleotide. Following uracil-DNA glycosylase treatment, all cDNA underwent a first 18-cycle PCR with the universal primers M1SS and BC2_uni_R. The original pipeline was this. For normalization, 1 million high-quality reads, each with a distinct molecular identifier, were randomly selected from each sample. Reads with shared molecular identifiers were discarded instead of being binned into consensus sequences. MiTCR, set to a Q25 quality threshold and the strictest error-elimination algorithm, was used for CDR3 identification, clonotype clustering and error correction. A nonparametric unseen species model using Euler transformation provided a lower-bound estimate of total TCR beta diversity. Using fastp trimming at Q25 and MiXCR clonotype assembly, TCRdb reanalyzed the public sequencing data and kept in-frame beta chains. CDR3 protein sequences are deduplicated, and each keeps its most common genes and DNA. The V and J calls and clone size come from TCRdb's table, not from the authors' own analysis. Here the sample has 780,000 or so distinct CDR3 sequences; around half occur a single time. Roughly two fifths of the sample comes from the top ten.

About this clonotype: Its binding antigen is unknown. Germline is not matched at one junction end, which may reflect a read error.

From a lookup of the germline V gene, CDR1 and CDR2 are SGHAT and FQNNGV. The CDR3 holds 15 amino acids from the cysteine to the phenylalanine. Just the 45-base CDR3 DNA is kept, in frame starting at base 1. This sequence was found in an elderly man in good health. The receptor chain draws on TRBV11-2 and TRBJ2-1; TRBD2 lines up with 7 middle nucleotides. The sample was blood. This receptor has the CDR3 CASSLGLADYNERFF. The bases are TGTGCCAGCAGCTTAGGGCTAGCGGATTACAATGAGCGGTTCTTC.